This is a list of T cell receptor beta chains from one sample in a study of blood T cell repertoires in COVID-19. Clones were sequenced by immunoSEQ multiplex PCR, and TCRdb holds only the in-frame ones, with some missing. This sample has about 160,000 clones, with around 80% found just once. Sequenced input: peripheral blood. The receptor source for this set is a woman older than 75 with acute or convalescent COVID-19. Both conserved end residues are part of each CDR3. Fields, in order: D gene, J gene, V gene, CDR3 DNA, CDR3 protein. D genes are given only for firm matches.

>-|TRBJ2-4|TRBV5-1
TGCGCCAGCAGCTTGACAGGGTATCCGCATGCCGCCAAAAACATTCAGTACTTC
CASSLTGYPHAAKNIQYF
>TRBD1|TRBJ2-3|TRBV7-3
TGTGCCAGCAGCCCAGACAGGGCCGGCACAGATACGCAGTATTTT
CASSPDRAGTDTQYF
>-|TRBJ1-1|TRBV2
TGTGCCAGCAGTGAATCAGGGAATGGGGTTCTGGACACTGAAGCTTTCTTT
CASSESGNGVLDTEAFF
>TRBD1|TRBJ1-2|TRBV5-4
TGTGCCAGCAGCTTTTCCGGGACAGTCTATGGCTACACCTTC
CASSFSGTVYGYTF
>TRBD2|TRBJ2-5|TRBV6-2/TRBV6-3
TGTGCCAGCAGTTACTCTTCCGGGACTAGCGGGGGGATACAAGAGACCCAGTACTTC
CASSYSSGTSGGIQETQYF
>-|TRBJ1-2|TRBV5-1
TGCGCCAGCAGCTTGGAGGGCGCGGGAGGCTACACCTTC
CASSLEGAGGYTF
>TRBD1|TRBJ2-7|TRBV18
TGTGCCAGCTCTCCCGGGACAGGGGTTTCCTACGAGCAGTACTTC
CASSPGTGVSYEQYF
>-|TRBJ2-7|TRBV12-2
TGTGCAAGTCGCTTAGAGGTTAGCGGGAGCCCGCTCTCCTACGAGCAGTACTTC
CASRLEVSGSPLSYEQYF
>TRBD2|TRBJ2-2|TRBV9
TGTGCCAGCAGCGTAGTAGGCGGGGGGGCTGGCGGGGAGCTGTTTTTT
CASSVVGGGAGGELFF
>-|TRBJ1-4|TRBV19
TGTGCCAGCCGGAGAAAACGGGGTGTTAATGAAAAACTGTTTTTT
CASRRKRGVNEKLFF
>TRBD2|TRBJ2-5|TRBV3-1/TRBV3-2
TGTGCCAGCAGCCAAGATCGGCTAGCGGGGGGTGAGAAGACCCAGTACTTC
CASSQDRLAGGEKTQYF